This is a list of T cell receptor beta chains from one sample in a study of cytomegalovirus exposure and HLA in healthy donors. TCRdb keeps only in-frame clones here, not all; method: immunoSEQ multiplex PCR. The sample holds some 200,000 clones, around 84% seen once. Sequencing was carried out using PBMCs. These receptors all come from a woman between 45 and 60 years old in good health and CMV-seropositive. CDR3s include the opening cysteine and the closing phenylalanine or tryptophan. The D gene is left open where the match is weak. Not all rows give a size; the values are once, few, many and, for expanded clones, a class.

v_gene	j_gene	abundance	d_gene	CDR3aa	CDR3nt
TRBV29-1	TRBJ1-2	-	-	CSVPPGNGYTF	TGCAGCGTCCCTCCAGGGAATGGCTACACCTTC
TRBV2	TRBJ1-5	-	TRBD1	CASSGPGQGIHQPQHF	TGTGCCAGCAGTGGGCCGGGACAGGGGATCCATCAGCCCCAGCATTTT
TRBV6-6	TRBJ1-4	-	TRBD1	CASNPGQHEKLFF	TGTGCCAGCAACCCGGGACAGCATGAAAAACTGTTTTTT
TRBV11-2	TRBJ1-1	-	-	CASSPVGGPTEAFF	TGTGCCAGCTCCCCTGTCGGGGGGCCCACTGAAGCTTTCTTT
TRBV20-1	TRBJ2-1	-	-	CSATNYNEQFF	TGCAGTGCAACAAACTACAATGAGCAGTTCTTC
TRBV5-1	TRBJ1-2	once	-	CASSPTPGQTYGYTF	TGCGCCAGCAGCCCGACTCCGGGACAAACTTATGGCTACACCTTC
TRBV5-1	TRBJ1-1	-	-	CASSDTGSTTEAFF	TGCGCCAGCAGCGATACAGGGAGTACCACTGAAGCTTTCTTT
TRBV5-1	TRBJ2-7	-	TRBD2	CASSSPGLGYEQYF	TGCGCCAGCAGCTCCCCGGGACTAGGATACGAGCAGTACTTC
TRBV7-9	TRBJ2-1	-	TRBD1	CASSSPGTGGHNGQFF	TGTGCCAGCAGCTCCCCCGGGACAGGGGGGCACAATGGGCAGTTCTTC
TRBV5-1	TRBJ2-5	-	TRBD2	CASSLASGGAQTQYF	TGCGCCAGCAGCTTGGCAAGCGGGGGGGCCCAGACCCAGTACTTC
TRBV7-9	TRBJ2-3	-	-	CASSALRGAGTDTQYF	TGTGCCAGCAGCGCGCTCAGGGGCGCGGGCACAGATACGCAGTATTTT
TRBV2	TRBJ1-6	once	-	CASSRESSYNSPLHF	TGTGCCAGCAGTCGCGAAAGCTCCTATAATTCACCCCTCCACTTT
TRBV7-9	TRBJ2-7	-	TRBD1	CASSAPGQGPFEQYF	TGTGCCAGCAGCGCGCCGGGACAGGGCCCTTTTGAGCAGTACTTC
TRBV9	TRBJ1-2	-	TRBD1	CASSLTGTGSNYGYTF	TGTGCCAGCAGCCTAACCGGGACAGGTTCTAACTATGGCTACACCTTC
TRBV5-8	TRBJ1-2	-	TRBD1	CASSPRDRVYGYTF	TGTGCCAGCAGCCCCCGGGACAGAGTATATGGCTACACCTTC
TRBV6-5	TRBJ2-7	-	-	CASSPGPTGSYEQYF	TGTGCCAGCAGCCCAGGCCCGACAGGTTCTTACGAGCAGTACTTC
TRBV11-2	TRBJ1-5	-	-	CASSLAGDQPQHF	TGTGCCAGCAGCTTAGCAGGGGATCAGCCCCAGCATTTT
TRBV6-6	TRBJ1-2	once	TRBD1	CASSYSGGEGYTF	TGTGCCAGCAGTTATTCAGGGGGCGAGGGCTACACCTTC
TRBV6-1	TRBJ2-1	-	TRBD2	CASSEWGGGSSYNEQFF	TGTGCCAGCAGTGAATGGGGCGGGGGGAGCTCCTACAATGAGCAGTTCTTC
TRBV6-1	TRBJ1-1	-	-	CASSKSTGNTEAFF	TGTGCCAGCAGCAAATCGACTGGGAACACTGAAGCTTTCTTT
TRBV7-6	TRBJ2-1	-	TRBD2	CASSATSGTTYNEQFF	TGTGCCAGCAGCGCGACTAGCGGGACTACCTACAATGAGCAGTTCTTC
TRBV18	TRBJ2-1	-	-	CASSPLGRRGNEQFF	TGTGCCAGCTCACCACTTGGAAGGCGAGGAAATGAGCAGTTCTTC
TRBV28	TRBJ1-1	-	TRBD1	CASSPYFQGARLTNTEAFF	TGTGCCAGCAGTCCCTATTTTCAGGGGGCTCGTTTGACTAACACTGAAGCTTTCTTT
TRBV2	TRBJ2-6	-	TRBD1	CASDQGAGANVLTF	TGTGCCAGCGACCAGGGGGCTGGGGCCAACGTCCTGACTTTC
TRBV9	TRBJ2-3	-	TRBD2	CASSVEGAGGRGDTQYF	TGTGCCAGCAGCGTAGAAGGAGCGGGGGGGCGGGGAGATACGCAGTATTTT
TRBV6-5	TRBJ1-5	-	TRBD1	CASSYSTGVNQPQHF	TGTGCCAGCAGTTACTCCACAGGGGTCAATCAGCCCCAGCATTTT
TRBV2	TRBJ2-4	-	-	CASSAGRENIQYF	TGTGCCAGCAGTGCAGGGCGAGAAAACATTCAGTACTTC
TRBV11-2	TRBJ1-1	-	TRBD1	CASSILQGDTEAFF	TGTGCCAGCAGCATCCTTCAGGGGGACACTGAAGCTTTCTTT
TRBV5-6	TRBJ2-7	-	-	CASGTLRGSGPYEQYF	TGTGCCAGCGGAACGTTACGGGGGTCAGGACCTTACGAGCAGTACTTC
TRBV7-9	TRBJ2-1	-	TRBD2	CSSSLAGLAGGFF	TGTTCCAGCAGCTTAGCGGGACTAGCGGGGGGGTTCTTC
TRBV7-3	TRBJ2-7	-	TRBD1	CASSLGQGAPYEQYF	TGTGCCAGCAGCTTGGGACAGGGCGCACCCTACGAGCAGTACTTC